These T cell receptor beta chains were read from a single sample in a study of T cells in localized non-small cell lung cancer. Profiling relied on immunoSEQ multiplex PCR, and the TCRdb table lists in-frame clones only, not all of them. This table has some 5,000 clones, roughly 28% appearing once. The material was lung tumor tissue, obtained before any cancer treatment. These TCRs come from a female donor aged 60 or older with stage I lung adenocarcinoma. Both conserved end residues are part of each CDR3. Each record gives: D gene, V gene, J gene, clone size, CDR3 protein, CDR3 DNA. D genes are given only for firm matches. Expanded clones get a size class; other rows say once, few or many, or leave the size out.

NA	TRBV9	TRBJ2-2	few	CAIEEGAGELFF	TGTGCCATCGAAGAGGGGGCCGGGGAGCTGTTTTTT
TRBD1	TRBV11-3	TRBJ2-1	few	CASSYGQGNYNEQFF	TGTGCCAGCAGCTACGGACAGGGAAATTACAATGAGCAGTTCTTC
TRBD1	TRBV6-8	TRBJ1-2	few	CAITIGGQGAGGYTF	TGTGCCATCACCATCGGGGGACAGGGGGCGGGCGGCTACACCTTC
NA	TRBV9	TRBJ2-3	medium-sized	CASNPPFTDTQYF	TGTGCCAGCAACCCCCCCTTCACAGATACGCAGTATTTT
TRBD2	TRBV11-3	TRBJ2-3	few	CASSGGTSGGTDTQYF	TGTGCCAGCAGCGGAGGGACTAGCGGGGGTACCGATACGCAGTATTTT
TRBD1	TRBV2	TRBJ2-1	few	CASSFRDSTYNEQFF	TGTGCCAGCAGTTTTCGGGACAGCACCTACAATGAGCAGTTCTTC
NA	TRBV12-5	TRBJ2-4	NA	CASTNMNIQYF	TGTGCCAGCACCAACATGAACATTCAGTACTTC
TRBD1	TRBV28	TRBJ2-7	NA	CASSLPQDRGGQYF	TGTGCCAGCAGTTTGCCCCAGGACAGGGGCGGGCAGTACTTC
TRBD1	TRBV6-8	TRBJ1-5	few	CASSNSPDRSQHF	TGTGCCAGCAGTAACTCCCCGGACAGGTCCCAGCATTTT
TRBD2	TRBV6-8	TRBJ2-7	few	CASRWTSGGAGEQYF	TGTGCCAGCAGATGGACTAGCGGGGGGGCTGGGGAGCAGTACTTC
NA	TRBV18	TRBJ2-3	NA	CASSPIQAQTRTDTQYF	TGTGCCAGCTCACCAATTCAGGCTCAAACTCGCACAGATACGCAGTATTTT
NA	TRBV11-3	TRBJ2-6	few	CASSQVGTGANVLTF	TGTGCCAGCAGCCAAGTGGGCACTGGGGCCAACGTCCTGACTTTC
NA	TRBV9	TRBJ2-6	NA	CARAGGASSGANVLTF	TGTGCCAGGGCCGGGGGTGCAAGCTCTGGGGCCAACGTCCTGACTTTC
NA	TRBV11-3	TRBJ1-1	NA	CASSLWGLRGVNTEAFF	TGTGCCAGCAGCTTATGGGGACTCAGAGGCGTGAACACTGAAGCTTTCTTT
TRBD2	TRBV19	TRBJ2-1	few	CASSIVTSGVYNEQFF	TGTGCCAGTAGTATAGTGACTAGCGGGGTTTACAATGAGCAGTTCTTC
TRBD1	TRBV2	TRBJ2-2	NA	CASSRDSTRELFF	TGTGCCAGCAGTCGGGACAGTACTCGTGAGCTGTTTTTT
NA	TRBV6-8	TRBJ1-4	medium-sized	CASSRGDTEKLFF	TGTGCCAGCAGTCGCGGGGACACCGAAAAACTGTTTTTT
NA	TRBV18	TRBJ2-1	NA	CASSPWAAGLYNEQFF	TGTGCCAGCTCACCATGGGCGGCGGGGCTATACAATGAGCAGTTCTTC
NA	TRBV7-5	TRBJ1-2	NA	CASSLASGDGEGYTF	TGTGCCAGCAGCTTAGCTAGCGGGGATGGTGAAGGCTACACCTTC
NA	TRBV29-1	TRBJ2-1	few	CSVVASASYNEQFF	TGCAGCGTTGTGGCTAGCGCGTCCTACAATGAGCAGTTCTTC
NA	TRBV6-8	TRBJ2-3	few	CASSGGASTDTQYF	TGTGCCAGCAGTGGGGGAGCCAGCACAGATACGCAGTATTTT
TRBD2	TRBV11-3	TRBJ2-1	NA	CASSFFSGRALGAYNEQFF	TGTGCCAGCAGCTTTTTTAGCGGGAGGGCCCTCGGAGCCTACAATGAGCAGTTCTTC
TRBD1	TRBV6-8	TRBJ2-7	NA	CASSYARGTNEQYF	TGTGCCAGCAGTTACGCCAGGGGGACGAACGAGCAGTACTTC
NA	TRBV11-3	TRBJ2-2	few	CASSSGTPTGELFF	TGTGCCAGCAGCTCCGGGACACCCACCGGGGAGCTGTTTTTT
TRBD1	TRBV6-8	TRBJ2-5	few	CAISNGQAGQETQYF	TGTGCCATCAGTAATGGACAGGCGGGCCAAGAGACCCAGTACTTC
NA	TRBV6-8	TRBJ2-2	NA	CASNDFPRGWDTGELFF	TGTGCCAGCAATGACTTCCCGAGGGGGTGGGACACCGGGGAGCTGTTTTTT
NA	TRBV29-1	TRBJ2-3	NA	CSGSGSSKAAQYF	TGCAGCGGGTCCGGCTCCTCAAAGGCGGCGCAGTATTTT
TRBD1	TRBV9	TRBJ2-5	few	CASSVVGTGSMETQYF	TGTGCCAGCAGCGTAGTTGGGACAGGGTCTATGGAGACCCAGTACTTC
TRBD1	TRBV11-3	TRBJ2-5	NA	CASSPDRGRGETQYF	TGTGCCAGCAGCCCGGACAGGGGGCGCGGAGAGACCCAGTACTTC
TRBD1	TRBV6-8	TRBJ2-5	medium-sized	CASSYRQGGSLTQYF	TGTGCCAGCAGTTACCGACAGGGGGGAAGTCTGACCCAGTACTTC
NA	TRBV11-3	TRBJ2-5	few	CASSLVFRGRETQYF	TGTGCCAGCAGCTTAGTGTTCCGGGGGCGGGAGACCCAGTACTTC
TRBD2	TRBV11-1	TRBJ2-5	few	CASTVPLAGGRETQYF	TGTGCTAGCACCGTCCCCCTAGCGGGAGGGAGAGAGACCCAGTACTTC
TRBD1	TRBV5-1	TRBJ2-5	NA	CASSLDGTAKKTQYF	TGCGCCAGCAGCTTGGATGGGACAGCTAAAAAGACCCAGTACTTC
TRBD2	TRBV28	TRBJ2-1	few	CASSSTSGRAGGFF	TGTGCCAGCAGTTCGACTAGCGGGAGGGCCGGGGGGTTCTTC
NA	TRBV9	TRBJ1-2	medium-sized	CASSEDLLGGYTF	TGTGCCAGCAGTGAGGACTTACTGGGAGGCTACACCTTC
TRBD2	TRBV19	TRBJ2-3	once	CASSILAGTDTQYF	TGTGCCAGTAGTATTCTAGCGGGCACAGATACGCAGTATTTT
TRBD1	TRBV18	TRBJ1-1	NA	CASSLGTGEGNTEAFF	TGTGCCAGCTCACTCGGGACAGGCGAAGGGAACACTGAAGCTTTCTTT
NA	TRBV11-3	TRBJ2-1	once	CASSRLMPWEYSSYNEQFF	TGTGCCAGCAGCCGTCTTATGCCTTGGGAATATAGCTCCTACAATGAGCAGTTCTTC
TRBD1	TRBV11-3	TRBJ2-7	NA	CASSPRRTGSSYEQYF	TGTGCCAGCAGCCCGCGCCGGACAGGAAGCTCCTACGAGCAGTACTTC
NA	TRBV6-8	TRBJ1-5	few	CASSGGGGLEPQHF	TGTGCCAGCAGTGGAGGGGGAGGGCTTGAGCCCCAGCATTTT
NA	TRBV9	TRBJ2-1	NA	CASSAAPGSYNEQFF	TGTGCCAGCAGCGCGGCCCCGGGATCCTACAATGAGCAGTTCTTC
NA	TRBV19	TRBJ2-5	NA	CASSINREETQYF	TGTGCCAGTAGTATTAACAGGGAAGAGACCCAGTACTTC
NA	TRBV9	TRBJ2-3	NA	CASSVPADTQYF	TGTGCCAGCAGCGTACCAGCAGATACGCAGTATTTT
NA	TRBV7-6	TRBJ2-5	few	CASSFGRVAETQYF	TGTGCTAGCAGCTTCGGCAGGGTAGCAGAGACCCAGTACTTC
TRBD1	TRBV19	TRBJ2-1	NA	CASRGQGALNEQFF	TGTGCCAGCCGGGGACAGGGGGCTCTCAATGAGCAGTTCTTC
TRBD1	TRBV11-3	TRBJ2-6	medium-sized	CASSSSGQGSGANVLTF	TGTGCCAGCAGTTCCTCCGGACAGGGGTCTGGGGCCAACGTCCTGACTTTC
TRBD1	TRBV6-8	TRBJ2-7	few	CASNRDRGYEQYF	TGTGCCAGCAATAGGGACAGGGGCTACGAGCAGTACTTC
TRBD1	TRBV18	TRBJ2-2	NA	CASSPLDRGFTGELFF	TGTGCCAGCTCACCCTTGGACAGGGGGTTCACCGGGGAGCTGTTTTTT
TRBD2	TRBV11-3	TRBJ2-3	NA	CASSLRRLAGSTDTQYF	TGTGCCAGCAGCTTACGCCGACTAGCGGGGAGCACAGATACGCAGTATTTT
NA	TRBV30	TRBJ2-3	NA	CAWSVAGNTDTQYF	TGTGCCTGGAGTGTCGCAGGGAACACAGATACGCAGTATTTT
TRBD2	TRBV7-7	TRBJ2-3	NA	CASSWTSGVLEITDTQYF	TGTGCCAGCAGCTGGACTAGCGGGGTTCTGGAGATCACAGATACGCAGTATTTT
TRBD2	TRBV6-8	TRBJ2-1	few	CASSQRNGLVIYNEQFF	TGTGCCAGCAGTCAACGTAACGGACTAGTGATCTACAATGAGCAGTTCTTC
TRBD2	TRBV11-3	TRBJ2-1	few	CASSSSGTASEQFF	TGTGCCAGCAGCTCTAGCGGGACGGCGAGTGAGCAGTTCTTC
NA	TRBV19	TRBJ1-2	NA	CASSPQSTGFNYGYTF	TGTGCCAGTAGTCCCCAATCTACAGGGTTCAACTATGGCTACACCTTC
TRBD1	TRBV11-3	TRBJ2-1	medium-sized	CASSFGQVTYNEQFF	TGTGCCAGCAGCTTCGGACAGGTAACCTACAATGAGCAGTTCTTC
NA	TRBV9	TRBJ2-2	NA	CASSPESAGELFF	TGTGCCAGCAGTCCCGAGAGTGCCGGGGAGCTGTTTTTT
NA	TRBV11-3	TRBJ1-1	many	CASSQRGSGTEAFF	TGTGCCAGCAGCCAACGGGGGTCGGGAACTGAAGCTTTCTTT
TRBD2	TRBV19	TRBJ2-2	NA	CASSIGPSGVGVGTGELFF	TGTGCCAGTAGTATAGGGCCTAGCGGGGTTGGAGTCGGGACCGGGGAGCTGTTTTTT
TRBD1	TRBV2	TRBJ1-6	few	CAKADREDSPLHF	TGTGCCAAAGCCGACAGGGAAGATTCACCCCTCCACTTT
TRBD1	TRBV5-1	TRBJ2-1	NA	CASSLGDRSYNEQFF	TGCGCCAGCAGCTTGGGGGACAGGAGCTACAATGAGCAGTTCTTC